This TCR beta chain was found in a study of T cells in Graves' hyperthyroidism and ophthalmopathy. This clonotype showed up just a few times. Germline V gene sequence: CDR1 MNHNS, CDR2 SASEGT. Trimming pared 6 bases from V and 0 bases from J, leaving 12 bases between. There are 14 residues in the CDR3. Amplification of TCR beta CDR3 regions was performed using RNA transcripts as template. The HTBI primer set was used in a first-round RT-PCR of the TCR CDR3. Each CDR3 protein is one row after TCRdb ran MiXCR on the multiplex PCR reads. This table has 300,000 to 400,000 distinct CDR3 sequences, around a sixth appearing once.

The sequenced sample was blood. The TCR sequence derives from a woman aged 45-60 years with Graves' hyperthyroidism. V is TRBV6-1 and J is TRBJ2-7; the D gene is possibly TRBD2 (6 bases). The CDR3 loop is CASRSTRSSYEQYF. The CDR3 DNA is TGTGCCAGCAGGTCGACTAGAAGCTCCTACGAGCAGTACTTC.